This T cell receptor beta chain was retrieved from a study of PD-1 blockade in classical Hodgkin lymphoma. Time point described: newly diagnosed, previously untreated cHL patient sample. Magnetic negative selection was used to purify CD4+ T cells from PBMCs that had been thawed. Sequencing was performed with immunoSEQ multiplex PCR; in TCRdb, only in-frame clones are kept and a portion is missing. Among tens of thousands of clones listed, roughly nine tenths were seen once. This CDR3 has 14 residues. Germline CDR1 and CDR2: SGDLS and YYNGEE. V lost 2 bases, J lost 6 bases, and 4 bases stayed unmatched.

This sequence was found in a human donor with classical Hodgkin lymphoma. Sequenced input: CD4+ T cells from blood. The gene calls are TRBV9 and TRBJ1-2, with TRBD1 matching 10 bases. CDR3 nucleotide sequence: TGTGCCAGCAGCGTGGGACAGGGGTTTGATGGCTACACCTTC. Protein: CASSVGQGFDGYTF.